The present T cell receptor beta chain was sequenced within a study of identical twins. The table lists this clonotype with a few counts. A universal primer site was created by template switching, with the cDNA bearing unique molecular identifiers. TCRdb fed the 5' RACE reads into MiXCR, producing one record per CDR3 protein. The data contain 200,000 to 250,000 distinct CDR3 sequences, about 7% of them singletons. The CDR3 contains 14 residues. J gave up 7 bases and V 3 bases, and 7 bases lay outside the gene matches. Germline loops: CDR1 LGHDT, CDR2 YNNKEL (reference sequence). These data are also associated with another study on yellow fever vaccine responses in identical twins.

The rearrangement joins TRBV3-1 to TRBJ1-1, with 8 nucleotides matching TRBD1. The TCR was taken from a woman under 30 in good health. Sequenced sample: memory (CD45RO+) T cells sorted from blood. CDR3 DNA: TGTGCCAGCAGCCAGTCTCCCGGGACAGGTGAAGCTTTCTTT. It specifies CASSQSPGTGEAFF.